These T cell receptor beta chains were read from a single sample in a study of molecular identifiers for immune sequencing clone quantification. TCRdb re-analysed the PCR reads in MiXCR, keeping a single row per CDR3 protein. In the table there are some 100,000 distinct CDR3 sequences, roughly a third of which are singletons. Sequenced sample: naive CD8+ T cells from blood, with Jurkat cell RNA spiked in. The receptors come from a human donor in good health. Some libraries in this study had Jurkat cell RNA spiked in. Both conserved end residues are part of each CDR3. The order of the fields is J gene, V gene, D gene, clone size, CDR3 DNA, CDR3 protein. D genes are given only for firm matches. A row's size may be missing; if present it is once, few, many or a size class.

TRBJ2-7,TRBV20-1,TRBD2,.,TGCAGTGCTGGGACTAGCGGGACGCGAGAGCAGTACTTC,CSAGTSGTREQYF
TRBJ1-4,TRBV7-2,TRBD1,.,TGTGCCAGCAGCTCGGTGAGAAGACAGGGGAGAAATGAAAAACTGTTTTTT,CASSSVRRQGRNEKLFF
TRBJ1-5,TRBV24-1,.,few,TGTGCCACCAGTGATGCTCAGCATAGCAATCAGCCCCAGCATTTT,CATSDAQHSNQPQHF
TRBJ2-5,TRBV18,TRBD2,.,TGTGCCAGCTCACCAGGTCGACAGCAGCGGGGAGAGACCCAGTACTTC,CASSPGRQQRGETQYF
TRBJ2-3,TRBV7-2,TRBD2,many,TGTGCCAGCAGCTTATTTGCGGGACTAGCCATGGCAGATACGCAGTATTTT,CASSLFAGLAMADTQYF
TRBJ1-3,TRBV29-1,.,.,TGCAGCGTTGGTGACAGCTGGAGCTTTGGAAACACCATATATTTT,CSVGDSWSFGNTIYF
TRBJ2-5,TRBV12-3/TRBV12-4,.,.,TGTGCCAGCAGTTCGCTCTACCAAGAGACCCAGTACTTC,CASSSLYQETQYF
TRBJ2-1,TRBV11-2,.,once,TGTGCCAGCAGCCTCTCCTTAGCAGCCGCCTACAATGAGCAGTTCTTC,CASSLSLAAAYNEQFF
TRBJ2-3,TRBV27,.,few,TGTGCCAGCAGTTTGGCAACCACAGATACGCAGTATTTT,CASSLATTDTQYF
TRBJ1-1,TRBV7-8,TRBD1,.,TGTGCCAGCATAGACAGGGGGTCTGAAGCTTTCTTT,CASIDRGSEAFF
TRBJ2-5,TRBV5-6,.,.,TGTGCCAGCAGCCCCCCCCGGGTGAAGCGATTAGAGACCCAGTACTTC,CASSPPRVKRLETQYF
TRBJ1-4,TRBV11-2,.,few,TGTGCCAGCAGCTTATGGCGGCAGGGGCAGTTCGCCGATGGGGAAAAACTGTTTTTT,CASSLWRQGQFADGEKLFF
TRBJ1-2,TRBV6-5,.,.,TGTGCCAGCAGTTACTCGGGGGCACCGGGCGGCTACACCTTC,CASSYSGAPGGYTF
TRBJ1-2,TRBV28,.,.,TGTGCCAGCAACTCCCCCGTGTCAGGAGACGCTATGGACTATGGCTACACCTTC,CASNSPVSGDAMDYGYTF
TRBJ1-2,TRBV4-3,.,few,TGCGCCAGCAGCCAAGATCTGGCAGGGCGGATCTATGGCTACACCTTC,CASSQDLAGRIYGYTF
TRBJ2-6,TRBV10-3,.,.,TGTGCCATCAGAGGACTCTCCCAATCCTACTCTGGGGCCAACGTCCTGACTTTC,CAIRGLSQSYSGANVLTF
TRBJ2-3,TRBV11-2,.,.,TGTGCCAGCAGCCAACCTAGCGCGAGCACAGATACGCAGTATTTT,CASSQPSASTDTQYF
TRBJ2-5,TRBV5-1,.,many,TGCGCCAGCAGCTTGGTACCAAGGAGGATAGGGGAGACCCAGTACTTC,CASSLVPRRIGETQYF
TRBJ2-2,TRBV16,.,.,TGTGCCAGCAGCCAAGAAACACCGACCGGGGAGCTGTTTTTT,CASSQETPTGELFF
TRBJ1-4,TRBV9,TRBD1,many,TGTGCCAGCAGCACACGGGACAGAAATGAAAAACTGTTTTTT,CASSTRDRNEKLFF
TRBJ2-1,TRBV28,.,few,TGTGCCAGCAGTAGTGGGGTCCTCTACAATGAGCAGTTCTTC,CASSSGVLYNEQFF
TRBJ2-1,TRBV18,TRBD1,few,TGTGCCAGCTCACCGGGACAGGGCAATGAGCAGTTCTTC,CASSPGQGNEQFF
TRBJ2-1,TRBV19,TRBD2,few,TGTGCCAGTAGTACCACTAGCGGAGGGGCGGAAGATAATGAGCAGTTCTTC,CASSTTSGGAEDNEQFF
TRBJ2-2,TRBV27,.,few,TGTGCCAGCAGTTTATTTGTGGGCCCGGCGGCGGAGCTGTTTTTT,CASSLFVGPAAELFF
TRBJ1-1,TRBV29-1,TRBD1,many,TGCAGCGATGCCGACACAGGGGACACTGAAGCTTTCTTT,CSDADTGDTEAFF
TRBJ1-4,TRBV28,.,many,TGTGCCAGCGGTCCCAGGGGACGTCCTAAACTGTTTTTT,CASGPRGRPKLFF
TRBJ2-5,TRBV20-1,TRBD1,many,TGCAGTGGCACAGGGGCGTCAGAAGAGACCCAGTACTTC,CSGTGASEETQYF
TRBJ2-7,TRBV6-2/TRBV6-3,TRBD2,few,TGTGCCAGCAGCCTAAGCGGGAGACGGGAGCAGTACTTC,CASSLSGRREQYF
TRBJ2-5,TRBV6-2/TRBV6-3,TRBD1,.,TGTGCCAGCAGTTCCGACAGGGTACAAGAGACCCAGTACTTC,CASSSDRVQETQYF
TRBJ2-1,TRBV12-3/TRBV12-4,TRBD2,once,TGTGCCAGCAGTTCTTCCGGGACTAGCGGGATAGGTGAGCAGTTCTTC,CASSSSGTSGIGEQFF
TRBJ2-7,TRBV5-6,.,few,TGTGCCAGCAGCTTACAGGGCAACTACGAGCAGTACTTC,CASSLQGNYEQYF
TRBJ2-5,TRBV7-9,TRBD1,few,TGTGCCAGCAGCTTATGGACAGGGGTTGTGGAGACCCAGTACTTC,CASSLWTGVVETQYF
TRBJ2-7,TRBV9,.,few,TGTGCCAGCAGCGCTTACGGACGGTGGCCCGACGAGCAGTACTTC,CASSAYGRWPDEQYF
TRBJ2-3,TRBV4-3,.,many,TGCGCCAGCAGCCAAGAGGAGGTTTCAAGCACAGATACGCAGTATTTT,CASSQEEVSSTDTQYF
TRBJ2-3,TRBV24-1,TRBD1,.,TGTGCCACCAGTGACTCGGGACAGTACACAGATACGCAGTATTTT,CATSDSGQYTDTQYF
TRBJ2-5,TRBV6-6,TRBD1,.,TGTGCCAGCAGTTACCTTGACAGGGGAGAGACCCAGTACTTC,CASSYLDRGETQYF
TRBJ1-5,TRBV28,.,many,TGTGCCAGCAGTTTATACCAGGGAAGCAATCAGCCCCAGCATTTT,CASSLYQGSNQPQHF
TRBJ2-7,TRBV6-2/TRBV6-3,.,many,TGTGCCAGCAGTCTTGGACTCGGCTACGAGCAGTACTTC,CASSLGLGYEQYF
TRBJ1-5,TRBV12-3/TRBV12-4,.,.,TGTGCCAGCAGTTTTGCAACAAATACGCAGCATTTT,CASSFATNTQHF
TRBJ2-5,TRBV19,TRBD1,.,TGTGCCGCGTCGACAGGGGCTGAGACCCAGTACTTC,CAASTGAETQYF
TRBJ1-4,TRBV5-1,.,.,TGCGCCAGCAGCTTGGAGGCGGGGCGCAGAGAAAAACTGTTTTTT,CASSLEAGRREKLFF
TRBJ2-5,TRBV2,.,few,TGTGCCAGCAGTGACTTTGGCAGAGTCCAAGAGACCCAGTACTTC,CASSDFGRVQETQYF
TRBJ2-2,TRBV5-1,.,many,TGCGCCAGCAGCTATGGGGGACCCAACACCGGGGAGCTGTTTTTT,CASSYGGPNTGELFF
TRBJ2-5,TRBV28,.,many,TGTGCCAGCAGTTATGGGGGGGGGCGAGAGACCCAGTACTTC,CASSYGGGRETQYF
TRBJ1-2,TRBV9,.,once,TGTGCCAGCAGCGTAGCCCCAGAACAAGAAGGGGACTATGGCTACACCTTC,CASSVAPEQEGDYGYTF
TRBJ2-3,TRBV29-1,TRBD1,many,TGCAGCGTTGAATCTCTGGAGACAGGGCACACAGATACGCAGTATTTT,CSVESLETGHTDTQYF
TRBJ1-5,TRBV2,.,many,TGTGCCAGCAGCGAGGGCCCGCCCCAGCCCCAGCATTTT,CASSEGPPQPQHF
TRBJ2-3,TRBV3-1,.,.,TGTGCCAGCAGCCAAGAGGGCGTTCCCCCCACAGATACGCAGTATTTT,CASSQEGVPPTDTQYF
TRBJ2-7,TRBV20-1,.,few,TGCAGTGCCACCCTGTCCCAAAGCCTTACCTACGAGCAGTACTTC,CSATLSQSLTYEQYF
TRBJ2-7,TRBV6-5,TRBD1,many,TGTGCCAGCAGTTACGACAGGGGAGGCTACGAGCAGTACTTC,CASSYDRGGYEQYF
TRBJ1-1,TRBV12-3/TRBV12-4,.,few,TGTGCCAGCAGTCAGACACTTGAAGCTTTCTTT,CASSQTLEAFF
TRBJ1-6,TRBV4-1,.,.,TGCGCCAGCAGCCAAGGGGAACCCTTACCCCTCCACTTT,CASSQGEPLPLHF
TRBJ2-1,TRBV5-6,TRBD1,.,TGTGCCAGCAGCTGGACAGGCGACAGTGAGCAGTTCTTC,CASSWTGDSEQFF
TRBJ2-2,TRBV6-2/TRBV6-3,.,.,TGTGCCAGCAGTTACTCGAGGTTCGGTCAGACCGGGGAGCTGTTATTT,CASSYSRFGQTGELLF
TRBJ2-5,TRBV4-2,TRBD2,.,TGTGCCAGCAGCCGCAGGGACTACTACCTCCAAGAGACCCAGTACTTC,CASSRRDYYLQETQYF
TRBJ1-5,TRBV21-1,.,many,TGTGCCAGCAGCAAACGCGAGGTTAATCAGCCCCAGCATTTT,CASSKREVNQPQHF
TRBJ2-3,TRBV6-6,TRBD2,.,TGTGCCAGCAGTTACGAGTTAGCGGGAGGGTTCACAGATACGCAGTATTTT,CASSYELAGGFTDTQYF